This T cell receptor (beta chain) is from a study of control samples from healthy donors and cancer patients. The data were produced by immunoSEQ multiplex PCR, yet TCRdb's version contains in-frame clones alone and is incomplete. The top ten hold under 40% of the sample, which has 94,000 or so clones, 84% seen once. Germline CDR1 and CDR2: MNHEY and SMNVEV (reference sequence). The CDR3 has 15 amino acids. Germline trimming cut 4 bases from V and 2 bases from J; bases unmatched to any gene: 5. Material for sequencing was PBMCs. The receptor's source is a man aged 65 to 79 with lung cancer. The chain carries TRBV27 and TRBJ1-5, with 7 bases fitting TRBD1. The CDR3 loop reads CASSSLDRGNQPQHF. The CDR3 bases are TGTGCCAGCAGTTCGTTAGACAGGGGCAATCAGCCCCAGCATTTT.